Included here is one T cell receptor beta chain sequence, with context. This clonotype was counted only a few times. Its specific antigen is unknown. No base quality information exists; no much larger clone differs at one position. These data belong to a study of blood T cells in healthy people across ages (dated by TCRdb to about 2015). Regarding the research as a whole: Template switching captured roughly one uniquely barcoded TCR beta cDNA molecule per two T cells in model experiments. To avoid experimental bias, donors of different ages were distributed randomly across sequencing lanes. Donors were grouped into four age groups: young (average roughly 15 years), middle-aged (approximately 41), aged (about 59) and long-lived (approximately 75). The study analyzed two additional independent replicas of 1 million unique cDNA reads from the same blood draw for two donors, one aged 18 to 29 and one aged 80 or older. The study measured age-related changes in TCR beta repertoire diversity using deep sequencing normalized with unique cDNA molecular identifiers.

Libraries were built with 5' RACE. Data came from an Illumina HiSeq 2500. A second PCR of about 6 to 11 cycles was performed with a sample-barcoded 5' primer and a J-beta primer mix. A template-switch 5' adaptor carrying 12 random nucleotides introduced a unique molecular identifier onto each TCR beta cDNA molecule. Each sample yielded at least 3 million CDR3-containing paired-end reads. All of the RNA was converted into first-strand cDNA using the Mint cDNA synthesis kit, with a TRBC-specific oligonucleotide serving as the primer. All cDNA was treated with uracil-DNA glycosylase and then went through a first 18-cycle PCR with the universal primers M1SS and BC2_uni_R. Under the source paper's analysis protocol: Each sample was normalized by randomly selecting 1 million high-quality reads, each carrying a distinct molecular identifier. Instead of being binned into consensus sequences, reads that shared molecular identifiers were thrown out. MiTCR, set to a Q25 quality threshold and the strictest error-elimination algorithm, was used for CDR3 identification, clonotype clustering and error correction. A nonparametric unseen species model with Euler transformation was used to estimate a lower bound on total TCR beta diversity. TCRdb trimmed the raw reads at Q25, called clones with MiXCR and kept productive beta chains. One record per CDR3 amino acid sequence lists the most common genes and DNA. TCRdb assigned the V and J calls; the authors' analysis was not used. The sample includes around 900,000 distinct CDR3 sequences, with 45% to 60% observed a single time. Jointly, the top ten make up about a fifth of the sample.

What the authors observed across the whole study: As age increased, observed TCR beta diversity per million T cells dropped in a roughly linear way, and a significant reduction was already evident by age approximately 40. The long-lived group showed more naive CD4+ T cells, fewer expanded clones and increased TCR diversity than the aged group, suggesting age selection. The percentage of naive T cells measured by flow cytometry correlated strongly with observed TCR beta diversity. Estimates of total diversity based on one million sequenced T cells were regarded as lower bounds and as underestimates. Because donor CMV infection status was unknown, age-related changes in expanded clonotypes were potentially confounded. Since profiling was done on bulk unsorted PBMCs, naive and antigen-experienced compartments could not be conclusively compared.

The roughly 39 donors, aged 6 to 90 years, were systemically healthy Caucasian individuals from Russia. Roughly 9.5 milliliters of peripheral blood were drawn from each donor into EDTA-treated Vacutainer tubes. PBMCs were isolated by Ficoll-Paque density-gradient centrifugation, with at least 6 million obtained per sample. Trizol reagent was used to extract total RNA from the PBMCs, yielding at least 5.5 micrograms per sample. Naive CD45RAhigh/CD27high T cell percentages were measured by flow cytometry on a PBMC aliquot from every donor. The receptor comes from an older woman in good health. The sample was blood.

Here is the DNA: TGTGCCAGCAGCTCACGGTCTAATGAAAAACTGTTTTTT. Protein translation: CASSSRSNEKLFF. The sequence links TRBV7-9 to TRBJ1-4, with the D gene call left open. The junction carries 6 bases between V and J, which are trimmed by 4 bases and 3 bases respectively. CDR1 and CDR2, looked up from the germline V gene (reference sequence), are SEHNR and FQNEAQ. There are 13 amino acids in the CDR3, from cysteine to phenylalanine inclusive. This entry keeps only the CDR3 DNA: 39 bases, framed from base 1.